This T cell receptor (beta chain) was observed in a study of blood T cell repertoires in COVID-19. Study-level background: There were acute and convalescent COVID-19 samples, and they came from the United States, Italy and Spain. In each case, the material was cDNA or gDNA derived from T cells, B-cell-depleted T cells, or PBMCs.

Participant ages covered about 18 to 100 years across some 25 US areas. Under the authors' procedure: The authors estimated nucleated cell counts from reference gene primer amplification. Using immunoSEQ multiplex PCR, the repertoire was profiled, and TCRdb retains in-frame clones only, with some absent. V, J and clone size reflect that table, while D and trimming were determined from the DNA. The top ten hold about 4% of the sample, which has about 320,000 clones, 85% to 95% seen once. CDR3 length: 16 residues. From germline, CDR1 is SEHNR and CDR2 FQNEAQ (reference sequence). With 5 bases clipped from V and 5 bases from J, the junction kept 8 bases outside the gene matches.

Sequencing input: PBMCs or T cells enriched from blood (not recorded which). The TCR originated in a woman aged 30 to 39 who had been exposed to COVID-19. J is TRBJ2-2 and V is TRBV7-9, with 10 bases lining up with TRBD1. Here the CDR3 reads CASSARQGARTGELFF. The CDR3 region has the DNA TGTGCCAGCAGCGCACGACAGGGGGCGCGTACCGGGGAGCTGTTTTTT.